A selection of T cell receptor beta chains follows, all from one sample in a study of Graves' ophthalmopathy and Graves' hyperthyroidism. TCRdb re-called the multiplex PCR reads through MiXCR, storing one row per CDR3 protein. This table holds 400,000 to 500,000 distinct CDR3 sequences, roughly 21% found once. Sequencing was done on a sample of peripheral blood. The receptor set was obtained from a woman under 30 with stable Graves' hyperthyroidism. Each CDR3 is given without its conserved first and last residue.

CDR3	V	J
SVEAGAINTIY	TRBV29-1	TRBJ1-3
SAIPRLAGIQETQY	TRBV20-1	TRBJ2-5
ASSSLPFDYEQY	TRBV7-8	TRBJ2-7
ASSFEGRTYEQY	TRBV5-1	TRBJ2-7
AITDRVGAEAF	TRBV10-3	TRBJ1-1
AIRLAGDLNTEAF	TRBV6-2/TRBV6-3	TRBJ1-1
ASSPGTGFYEQY	TRBV6-2/TRBV6-3	TRBJ2-7
ASSQGTGGIRETQY	TRBV6-1	TRBJ2-5
GSSFGQGYEQY	TRBV12-3/TRBV12-4	TRBJ2-7
ASSSLRRGSYEQY	TRBV5-1	TRBJ2-7
ASSDNEELRGQGAQGNYGYT	TRBV2	TRBJ1-2
ASSLAPSGANVLT	TRBV12-3/TRBV12-4	TRBJ2-6
ASSLSGNEQY	TRBV27	TRBJ2-7
ASSPGGGEQY	TRBV11-2	TRBJ2-7
SVVVYEKLF	TRBV29-1	TRBJ1-4
ASKLPDKAYEQY	TRBV7-4	TRBJ2-7